This is a list of T cell receptor beta chains from one sample in a study of Ad26.COV2.S vaccination and SARS-CoV-2 variants. Method: immunoSEQ multiplex PCR; TCRdb's copy keeps in-frame clones and lacks some. This sample has some 340,000 clones; roughly 80% occur once, and the top ten carry 2% to 2.5%. The material sequenced was peripheral blood, taken in a trial of Ad26.COV2.S vaccine versus placebo. The receptors stem from a person aged 18-60 years who received the Ad26.COV2.S COVID-19 vaccine or a placebo. Both conserved end residues are part of each CDR3. A D gene is named only where the DNA matches it firmly. The size field is filled for only some rows; it gives once, few, many or a size class.

-	-	TRBJ2-1	TRBV7-2	CASSPPRRGVNEQFF	TGTGCCAGCAGCCCACCGCGGCGGGGAGTCAATGAGCAGTTCTTC
-	-	TRBJ1-2	TRBV7-2	CASSLDSPYGYTF	TGTGCCAGCAGCTTAGATTCCCCATATGGCTACACCTTC
-	-	TRBJ2-1	TRBV10-1	CASSEVQGAYNEQFF	TGCGCCAGCAGTGAGGTCCAGGGTGCCTACAATGAGCAGTTCTTC
-	-	TRBJ1-5	TRBV28	CASSLAMSQPQHF	TGTGCCAGCAGTTTAGCCATGTCCCAGCCCCAGCATTTT
-	-	TRBJ1-2	TRBV5-1	CASSSQGIEDGYTF	TGCGCCAGCAGCTCTCAGGGGATAGAGGATGGCTACACCTTC
-	TRBD1	TRBJ1-6	TRBV9	CASSVSAGGTADNSPLHF	TGTGCCAGCAGCGTATCAGCCGGGGGGACAGCCGATAATTCACCCCTCCACTTT
-	-	TRBJ2-5	TRBV6-1	CASSDFGRGGAGTQYF	TGTGCCAGCAGTGACTTTGGTAGGGGGGGCGCCGGGACCCAGTACTTC
-	TRBD1	TRBJ2-1	TRBV7-9	CASSSTGTGFIVEQFF	TGTGCCAGCAGCTCAACCGGGACAGGGTTTATTGTTGAGCAGTTCTTC
-	TRBD1	TRBJ2-7	TRBV5-1	CASRSPEQGSYEQYF	TGCGCCAGCAGGTCTCCGGAACAGGGGTCCTACGAGCAGTACTTC
-	-	TRBJ1-6	TRBV5-1	CASSFTRPYNSPLHF	TGCGCCAGCAGCTTTACCCGGCCCTATAATTCACCCCTCCACTTT
-	-	TRBJ2-3	TRBV29-1	CSEAQGGSTDTQYF	TGCAGCGAAGCACAGGGCGGGTCCACAGATACGCAGTATTTT
-	-	TRBJ1-1	TRBV11-2	CASSLGGGRFEAFF	TGTGCCAGCAGCTTAGGGGGGGGGCGATTTGAAGCTTTCTTT
-	-	TRBJ2-5	TRBV5-4	CASSPSGGETQYF	TGTGCCAGCAGCCCGAGTGGGGGTGAGACCCAGTACTTC
-	TRBD2	TRBJ2-7	TRBV5-6	CASSLMTSPSYEQYF	TGTGCCAGCAGCTTGATGACTAGCCCGTCCTACGAGCAGTACTTC
-	-	TRBJ1-5	TRBV3-1/TRBV3-2	CASSLQGRSQHF	TGTGCCAGCAGCCTACAGGGTAGGTCCCAGCATTTT
-	-	TRBJ1-2	TRBV30	CAWSQNYGYTF	TGTGCCTGGAGCCAGAACTATGGCTACACCTTC
-	-	TRBJ2-1	TRBV5-4	CASSLDSTYNEQFF	TGTGCCAGCAGCTTGGACAGTACCTACAATGAGCAGTTCTTC
-	TRBD1	TRBJ1-3	TRBV19	CASCRGNTIYF	TGTGCCAGCTGCAGGGGGAACACCATATATTTT
-	-	TRBJ2-5	TRBV6-6	CASRDLGQGGGETQYF	TGTGCCAGCAGGGACCTAGGACAGGGCGGGGGCGAGACCCAGTACTTC
once	TRBD2	TRBJ2-7	TRBV5-1	CASSFNSGGAYEQYF	TGCGCCAGCAGCTTTAACAGCGGGGGGGCTTACGAGCAGTACTTC
-	-	TRBJ2-7	TRBV5-1	CASSLKQLPYEQYF	TGCGCCAGCAGCTTGAAACAGTTGCCCTACGAGCAGTACTTC
-	-	TRBJ2-5	TRBV27	CASSSRLGWDQYF	TGTGCCAGCAGTTCTCGACTGGGATGGGATCAGTACTTC
-	TRBD1	TRBJ1-2	TRBV6-5	CASRPGQTILYGYTF	TGTGCCAGCAGGCCGGGACAGACGATTCTTTATGGCTACACCTTC
-	-	TRBJ1-2	TRBV6-2/TRBV6-3	CASSVGHYGYTF	TGTGCCAGCAGCGTCGGACACTATGGCTACACCTTC
-	-	TRBJ1-5	TRBV5-1	CASSLEGSGSPQHF	TGCGCCAGCAGCTTGGAAGGCAGCGGTTCGCCCCAGCATTTT
-	TRBD1	TRBJ1-2	TRBV5-1	CASSYGTGTAGYTF	TGCGCCAGCAGCTACGGGACAGGCACGGCGGGCTACACCTTC
-	-	TRBJ1-2	TRBV19	CASSRSGQGPGGYTF	TGTGCCAGTAGTCGGAGTGGGCAGGGCCCGGGTGGCTACACCTTC
-	TRBD1	TRBJ1-5	TRBV28	CASRGDSYSNQPQHF	TGTGCCAGCAGGGGGGACAGTTATAGCAATCAGCCCCAGCATTTT
-	-	TRBJ1-4	TRBV7-7	CASSPGPAAELFF	TGTGCCAGCAGCCCCGGACCTGCTGCGGAACTGTTTTTT
-	TRBD2	TRBJ2-1	TRBV5-1	CASSLGASGRVNEQFF	TGCGCCAGCAGCTTGGGGGCTAGCGGGAGAGTTAATGAGCAGTTCTTC